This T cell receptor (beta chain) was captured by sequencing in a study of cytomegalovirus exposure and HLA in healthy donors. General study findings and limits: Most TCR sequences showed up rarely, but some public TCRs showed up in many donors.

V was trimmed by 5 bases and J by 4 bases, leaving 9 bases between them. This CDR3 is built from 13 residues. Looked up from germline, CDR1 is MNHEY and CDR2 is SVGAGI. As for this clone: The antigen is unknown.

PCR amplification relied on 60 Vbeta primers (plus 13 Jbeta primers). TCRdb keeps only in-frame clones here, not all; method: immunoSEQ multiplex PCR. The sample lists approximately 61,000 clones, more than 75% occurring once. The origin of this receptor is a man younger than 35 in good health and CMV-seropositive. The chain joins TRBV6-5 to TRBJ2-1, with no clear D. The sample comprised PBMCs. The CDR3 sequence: CASSVSGYNEQFF. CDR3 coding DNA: TGTGCCAGCAGTGTTTCCGGTTACAATGAGCAGTTCTTC.